This T cell receptor beta chain was observed in a study of cytomegalovirus exposure and HLA in healthy donors (dated by TCRdb to 2016 to 2017). Turning to the overall study: An earlier analysis of several hundred of the donors reported roughly 300 Gb of sequence data and 95 million to 130 million unique TCR beta sequences obtained from about 179 million T cells. Typing coverage varied by locus: about 620-630 donors for A, B, C, DRB1 and DQB1; 522 for DQA1; around 610 for DPA1; under 490 for DPB1. A later analysis re-analyzed previously published TCR beta repertoires from 660 or so donors and added high-resolution HLA genotyping to study TCR occurrence patterns. A later genetic analysis used genome-wide SNP genotypes for about three fifths of the roughly 700 donors, treating that subset as a discovery cohort. Approximately 300 gigabases of sequencing data and around 87 million unique TCR sequences were included in an early release covering roughly 700 HLA-typed donors. Five DR-DQ haplotypes were handled as single units for association and clustering, since linkage in the cohort was strong. Donor age, sex, ethnicity and CMV serostatus were compiled alongside the repertoire data. The genetic ancestry cluster associated with self-reported Caucasian donors included 70% to 85% of the 300 to 450 genotyped donors. Using immunosequencing, the study profiled T cell repertoires from some 670 subjects and related those repertoires to cytomegalovirus serostatus. To predict cytomegalovirus infection status, the study brought together high-throughput TCR immunosequencing, statistical association of individual TCRs with disease status, and machine learning. Among some 410 genotyped donors of the cohort, an average of approximately 250,000 unique TCR beta nucleotide sequences were sequenced per donor, roughly 18% of them non-productive. All discovery cohort repertoires had been generated using a single sequencing platform. An earlier analysis of 587 of the donors used high-throughput TCR beta sequencing to judge whether each TCR beta V gene segment behaved as functional or pseudogenic. Along with the roughly 700-subject first cohort, a separate validation cohort of over 90 different subjects was used. Class I and class II HLA loci were covered by the typing at four-digit resolution. The study aimed to test whether cataloging public T cell receptors could reveal signatures of past pathogen exposure. Rather than using new phenotypic data, the later analysis identified candidate immune exposures from TCR beta sequences and from how often those sequences occurred across donors. The study at large found these results: In a later analysis, TCR association rates were found to vary across HLA loci, with the most associated TCRs seen for DRB1 alleles and the fewest for HLA-C alleles. HLA typing was unavailable for some donors at each locus, so association tests used only the typed subset. In the study, around 160 TCR beta chains were listed as associated with cytomegalovirus. According to the authors, the approach could potentially be generalized to other disease states and immunological phenotypes. Immune exposure information for the cohort was limited to CMV serostatus. A later genetic analysis reported fewer N-insertions in productive TCRs among donors in an Asian-associated ancestry cluster than the approximately 700-donor mean. According to a later analysis, most CMV-associated TCR beta chains appeared to be HLA-restricted, and the HLA associations seemed to be driven largely by CMV exposure. An earlier analysis of approximately 600 of the donors showed that most TCR beta V segments appeared in productive rearrangements either about 90% or about 30% of the time, which broadly matched IMGT annotations. In a later analysis, HLA-associated TCR beta chains were found to be more clonally expanded and to have lower generation probabilities than equally common non-associated chains. Because counts were too low, under 20 rarely observed V segments, including chromosome 9 orphons, were left out of the earlier analysis of 587 of the donors. Several of the top co-occurrence clusters appeared to be linked to parvovirus B19, influenza, CMV and Epstein-Barr virus, according to a later analysis. Linkage disequilibrium might explain the correlated functional status among segregating V segments, but an unknown experimental factor could not be ruled out. Specific HLA alleles were associated with roughly 16,000 TCR beta sequences at a false discovery rate of 0.05 in a later analysis. Three of the identified cytomegalovirus-associated TCR beta chains were confirmed in vitro to be specific for cytomegalovirus antigens. Assigning TCR associations to individual alleles was difficult when HLA alleles, especially DR and DQ, strongly co-occurred. In this cohort, only TCR beta chains were sequenced, and detectable features were limited by the absence of alpha or paired-chain data. In a later genetic analysis, a missense DCLRE1C variant was associated with V-gene and J-gene trimming of TCR beta chains, and the association was replicated in an independent cohort. Roughly uniform sequencing depth across donors was assumed in presence/absence analyses, although this assumption may not hold. Across donors, most TCR sequences were observed very rarely, whereas some public TCRs were present in many individuals. The 87-base-pair reads could not distinguish some IMGT-functional V segments, including TRBV6-2 and TRBV6-3, so those segments were excluded. A cluster of highly shared sequence variants was judged likely to represent a technical artifact of the sequencing pipeline. The classifier was reported to diagnose cytomegalovirus status with high specificity and sensitivity in both the original cohort and the validation cohort. A further reported finding was that TCR beta sequences accurately predicted the HLA-A and HLA-B alleles for most subjects in the first cohort.

To note about this clone: Its antigen has not been determined. No much larger clone exists at a distance of one base, and base qualities are not known.

Libraries came from the immunoSEQ multiplex PCR assay. For the multiplex PCR, a mixture combining 60 forward primers for TCR Vbeta segments and 13 reverse primers for TCR Jbeta segments was used. The CDR3 region of rearranged TCR beta genes was amplified from genomic DNA by a multiplex PCR assay. The amplified TCR beta libraries were sequenced on the Illumina HiSeq System as 87-base-pair reads. The source study handled its data this way. In a later analysis, tens of millions of unique TCR beta chains were counted across the 500 to 700 repertoires, and around 10 million of these chains were shared by at least two donors. To remove PCR and sequencing errors, raw reads were error-corrected and collapsed into unique sequences using a nearest-neighbor algorithm that merged closely related sequences. CDR3 sequences were aligned to IMGT reference sequences to assign V, D and J gene segments. For a sequence to be retained, a match of at least six nucleotides was required to both a V gene segment and a J gene segment. A rearrangement counted as productive if the CDR3 had no stop codons and remained in frame with V and J, and every other rearrangement counted as non-productive. Following IMGT convention, CDR3 was defined as the stretch from the second conserved V-encoded cysteine up to the conserved J-encoded phenylalanine. Sequences without an unambiguous match to a single V gene segment were excluded from the earlier analysis of about 600 of the donors. In an earlier analysis of a few hundred of the donors, a V segment was called functional when productive rearrangements were above 56.7%, and segregating when the standard deviation between donors exceeded 5%. To diagnose cytomegalovirus status from the catalog of TCR beta chain sequences, a statistical classification framework was built. In a later analysis, V and J genes were assigned by comparing TCR nucleotide sequences against IMGT/GENE-DB human TR gene sequences. The TCRdist pipeline was used in a later analysis to assign CDR3 sequences and most-parsimonious VDJ recombination scenarios. In a later analysis, every TCR beta chain was defined by the combination of its CDR3 amino acid sequence and its V-gene family, and reads without a unique V-gene family were dropped. In a later analysis, fewer than 600 highly shared, low-generation-probability nucleotide sequences were removed to address suspected cross-contamination and a sequencing artifact. In a later analysis, a clonal expansion index was calculated for each public chain from normalized within-repertoire ranks of inferred template counts. In a later analysis, generation probabilities were computed using a VDJ recombination model fitted to out-of-frame rearrangements, and the results were checked against IGoR. Hypergeometric tests were used in a later analysis to score TCR-TCR, TCR-HLA and TCR-CMV co-occurrence, with a repertoire-size bias correction applied to the TCR pairs. A later analysis estimated false discovery rates by permuting HLA or CMV assignments 20 times. A later analysis grouped co-occurring TCRs with DBSCAN, adding TCRdist sequence similarity when clustering within HLA-allele-positive subsets. Co-occurrence clustering excluded repertoires with fewer than 30,000 or more than 120,000 public chains, plus five with anomalous nucleotide sharing. TCRdb provides this immuneACCESS table in a form limited to in-frame rearrangements. Some clones are lacking; in checked studies, under half of them reflect an unresolved V gene, and why the rest are absent is not known. V and J calls and clone size are those listed in that table; D and trimming were worked out from the DNA. Across this sample there are approximately 140,000 clones, with approximately 80% seen only once. Together, the top ten hold 4.9% of the sample.

Reading from cysteine to phenylalanine, the CDR3 counts 11 amino acids. Only the CDR3 part of the read is kept: 33 bases, read in frame from the first base. From the germline V gene, CDR1 is KGHSH and CDR2 is LQKENI. Trimming at the junction amounts to 5 bases on V and 5 bases on J, and the germline ends lie 6 bases apart. The cohort was made up of approximately 670 healthy bone marrow donors. Cohort members were all nominally healthy when sampled, although unrecorded immune exposures were likely present. The donor was CMV seronegative and was included in the group of about 350 seronegative cohort members. A peripheral blood sample was collected from each donor, and TCR beta sequencing was performed on peripheral blood mononuclear cells. Genomic DNA was extracted from the blood cell samples with the Qiagen DNeasy Blood Extraction Kit.

The sequence links TRBV18 to TRBJ1-1, with no confident D gene call. The sequencing input was PBMCs. The clonotype comes from a woman between 45 and 60 years old in good health and CMV-seronegative. The bases are TGTGCCAGCTCAAGCGGGACTGAAGCTTTCTTT. Translated, it reads CASSSGTEAFF. The full variable domain, completed from the reference TRBV18 and TRBJ1-1 proteins outside the CDR3, reads NAGVMQNPRHLVRRRGQEARLRCSPMKGHSHVYWYRQLPEEGLKFMVYLQKENIIDESGMPKERFSAEFPKEGPSILRIQQVVRGDSAAYFCASSSGTEAFFGQGTRLTVV.